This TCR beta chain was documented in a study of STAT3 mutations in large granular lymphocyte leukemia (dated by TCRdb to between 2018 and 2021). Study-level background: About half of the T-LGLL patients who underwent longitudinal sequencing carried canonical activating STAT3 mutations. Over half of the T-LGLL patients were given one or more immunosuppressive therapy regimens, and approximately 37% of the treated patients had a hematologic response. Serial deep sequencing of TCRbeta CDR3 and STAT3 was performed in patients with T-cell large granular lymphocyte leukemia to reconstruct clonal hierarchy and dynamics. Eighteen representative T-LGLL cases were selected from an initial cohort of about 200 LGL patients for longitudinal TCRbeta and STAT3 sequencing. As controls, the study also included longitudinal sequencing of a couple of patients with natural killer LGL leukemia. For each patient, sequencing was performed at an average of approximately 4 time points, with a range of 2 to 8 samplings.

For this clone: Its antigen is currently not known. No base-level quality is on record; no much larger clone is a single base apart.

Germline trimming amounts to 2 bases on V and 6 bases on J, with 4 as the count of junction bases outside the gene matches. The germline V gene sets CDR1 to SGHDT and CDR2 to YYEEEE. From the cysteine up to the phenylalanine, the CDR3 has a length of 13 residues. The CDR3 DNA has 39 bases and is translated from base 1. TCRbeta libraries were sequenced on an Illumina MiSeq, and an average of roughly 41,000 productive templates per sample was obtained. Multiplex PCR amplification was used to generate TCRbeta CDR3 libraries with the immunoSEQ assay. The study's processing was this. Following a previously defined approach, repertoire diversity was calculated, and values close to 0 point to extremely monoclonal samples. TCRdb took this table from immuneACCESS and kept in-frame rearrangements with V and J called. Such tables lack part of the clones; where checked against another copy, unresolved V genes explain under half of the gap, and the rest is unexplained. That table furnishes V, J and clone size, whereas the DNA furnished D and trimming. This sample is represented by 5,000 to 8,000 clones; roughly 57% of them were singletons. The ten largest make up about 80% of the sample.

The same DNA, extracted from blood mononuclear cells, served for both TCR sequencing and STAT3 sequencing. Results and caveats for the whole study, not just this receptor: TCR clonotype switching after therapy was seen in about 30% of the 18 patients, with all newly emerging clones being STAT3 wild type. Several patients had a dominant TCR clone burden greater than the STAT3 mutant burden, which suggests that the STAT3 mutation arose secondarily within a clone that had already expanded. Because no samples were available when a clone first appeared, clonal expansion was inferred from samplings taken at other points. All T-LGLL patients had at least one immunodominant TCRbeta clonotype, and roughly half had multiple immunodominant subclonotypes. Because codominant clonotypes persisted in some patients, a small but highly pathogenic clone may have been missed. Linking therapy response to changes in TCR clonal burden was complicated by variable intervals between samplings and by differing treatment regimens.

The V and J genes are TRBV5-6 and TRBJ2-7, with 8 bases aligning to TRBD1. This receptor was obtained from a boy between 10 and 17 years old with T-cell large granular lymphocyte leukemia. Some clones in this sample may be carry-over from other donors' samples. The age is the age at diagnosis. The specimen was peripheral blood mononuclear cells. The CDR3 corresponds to CASSFSDRAEQYF. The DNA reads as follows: TGTGCCAGCAGCTTCTCGGACAGGGCCGAGCAGTACTTC. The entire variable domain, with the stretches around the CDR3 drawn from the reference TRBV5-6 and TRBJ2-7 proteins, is DAGVTQSPTHLIKTRGQQVTLRCSPKSGHDTVSWYQQALGQGPQFIFQYYEEEERQRGNFPDRFSGHQFPNYSSELNVNALLLGDSALYLCASSFSDRAEQYFGPGTRLTVT.